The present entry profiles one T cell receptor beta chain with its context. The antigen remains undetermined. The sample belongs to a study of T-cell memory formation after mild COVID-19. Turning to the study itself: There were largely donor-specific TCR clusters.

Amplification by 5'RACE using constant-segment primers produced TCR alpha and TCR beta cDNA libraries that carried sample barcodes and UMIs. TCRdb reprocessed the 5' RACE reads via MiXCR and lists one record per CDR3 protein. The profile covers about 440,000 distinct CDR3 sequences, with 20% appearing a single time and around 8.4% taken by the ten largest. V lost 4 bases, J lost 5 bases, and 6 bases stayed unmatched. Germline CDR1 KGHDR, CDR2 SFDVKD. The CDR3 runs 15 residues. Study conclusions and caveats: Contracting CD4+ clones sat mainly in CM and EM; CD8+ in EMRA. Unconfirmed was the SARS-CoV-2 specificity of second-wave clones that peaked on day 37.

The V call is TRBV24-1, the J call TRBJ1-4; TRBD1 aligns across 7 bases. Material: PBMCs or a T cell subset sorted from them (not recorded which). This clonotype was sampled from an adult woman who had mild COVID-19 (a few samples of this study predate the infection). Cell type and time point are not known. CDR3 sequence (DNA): TGTGCCACCAGTGAGGCAGGGGGACCAAATGAAAAACTGTTTTTT. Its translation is CATSEAGGPNEKLFF.